The rows below give T cell receptor beta chains drawn from one sample of a study of PD-1 blockade in mismatch repair-deficient tumors. Assay used: immunoSEQ multiplex PCR; TCRdb lists only in-frame clones, some missing. The table has about 110,000 clones, over 65% seen once; the top ten hold around 4.7%. Here the sequenced sample was peripheral blood, taken approximately 60 weeks after starting pembrolizumab. These TCRs come from an adult with mismatch repair-deficient cancer. The CDR3 runs from the conserved cysteine through the conserved F or W. Each record gives: J gene, CDR3 length, D gene, V gene, clone size, CDR3 DNA, CDR3 protein. D genes are given only for firm matches. Only part of the rows carry a size: once, few, many, or a class if the clone is expanded.

>TRBJ2-7|14|-|TRBV7-6|-
TGTGCCAGCAGCTTAGCCGGGGGCTCCTACGAGCAGTACTTC
CASSLAGGSYEQYF
>TRBJ2-7|14|-|TRBV7-2|-
TGTGCCAGCAGCTTAGACCCCCTAACTTCCGAGCAGTACTTC
CASSLDPLTSEQYF
>TRBJ2-7|14|TRBD1|TRBV6-5|-
TGTACCAGCAGTTCGATACAGGGGCCCTACGAGCAGTACTTC
CTSSSIQGPYEQYF
>TRBJ1-2|14|TRBD1|TRBV5-8|-
TGTGCCAGCAGCCTGGCTGGGACAGCCCATGGCTACACCTTC
CASSLAGTAHGYTF
>TRBJ2-1|13|-|TRBV27|-
TGTGCCAGCAGTTTGACTAGGCGCGATGAGCAGTTCTTC
CASSLTRRDEQFF
>TRBJ1-2|15|TRBD1|TRBV5-1|-
TGCGCCAGCAGCTTGGCCGGGACAGGGGGCGAGGGCTACACCTTC
CASSLAGTGGEGYTF
>TRBJ1-1|13|-|TRBV28|once
TGTGCCAGCAGTTCCGTCGGAAACACTGAAGCTTTCTTT
CASSSVGNTEAFF
>TRBJ1-2|15|TRBD1|TRBV7-9|-
TGTGCCAGCAGCCCTTGGGACAGGGGGGATCGTGGCTACACCTTC
CASSPWDRGDRGYTF
>TRBJ2-5|17|-|TRBV9|-
TGTGCCAGCAGCGTCGGTCTAGCGATCAGTCATCAAGAGACCCAGTACTTC
CASSVGLAISHQETQYF
>TRBJ1-5|17|TRBD1|TRBV5-8|-
TGTGCCAGCAGCTTGGCCCGACGACAGGGGGTTTTTCAGCCCCAGCATTTT
CASSLARRQGVFQPQHF
>TRBJ2-7|15|TRBD2|TRBV6-1|-
TGTGCCAGCAGGGGACTAGCGGGAGAAAACTACGAGCAGTACTTC
CASRGLAGENYEQYF
>TRBJ2-3|14|TRBD2|TRBV5-4|-
TGTGCCAGCAGCTCGGGAGGAAACACAGATACGCAGTATTTT
CASSSGGNTDTQYF
>TRBJ2-3|16|TRBD2|TRBV9|-
TGTGCCAGCAGCGTAGGTCTAGCGGGTAACACAGATACGCAGTATTTT
CASSVGLAGNTDTQYF
>TRBJ2-1|18|TRBD2|TRBV11-3|-
TGTGCCAGCAGCTTAGATTGGACTAGCGGTGGGGGTATGGATGAGCAGTTCTTC
CASSLDWTSGGGMDEQFF
>TRBJ1-3|16|-|TRBV5-4|-
TGTGCCAGCAGCTTCGGGGGGATTGTCTCGGGAAACACCATATATTTT
CASSFGGIVSGNTIYF
>TRBJ2-1|15|-|TRBV13|once
TGTGCCAGCAGCTCAGACCGTAGCGTCCACAATGAGCAGTTCTTC
CASSSDRSVHNEQFF
>TRBJ2-2|14|-|TRBV5-6|once
TGTGCCAGCAGCTTGGGTGTATGGGCCGGGGAGCTGTTTTTT
CASSLGVWAGELFF
>TRBJ2-1|15|TRBD1|TRBV7-2|-
TGTGCCAGCAGCCCAACTTTGGGACAGCGCTATGAGCAGTTCTTC
CASSPTLGQRYEQFF
>TRBJ1-4|11|-|TRBV5-8|few
TGTGCCAGCAGGAGAATACGGGGACTGTTTTTT
CASRRIRGLFF
>TRBJ1-4|13|-|TRBV10-2|-
TGCGCCAGCAGGACGAGTCCAAATGAAAAACTGTTTTTT
CASRTSPNEKLFF
>TRBJ2-7|16|TRBD2|TRBV2|-
TGTGCCAGCAGTGAAGCGCCGGGACTAGCGGGACTAGTTAAGTACTTC
CASSEAPGLAGLVKYF
>TRBJ2-3|15|TRBD2|TRBV11-3|-
TGTGCCAGCAGTCGAAGCGGGGGATCCCCAGATACGCAGTATTTT
CASSRSGGSPDTQYF
>TRBJ2-7|14|-|TRBV10-2|-
TGCGCCAGCAGTGTCCCGGGACGGACCTACGAGCAGTACTTC
CASSVPGRTYEQYF
>TRBJ2-2|14|-|TRBV5-6|-
TGTGCCAGCAGCTTACTTAGTGGTACCGGGGAGCTGTTTTTT
CASSLLSGTGELFF
>TRBJ2-3|12|TRBD2|TRBV29-1|-
TGCAGCGTCGACCTAGCGGGAGCAACGCAGTATTTT
CSVDLAGATQYF
>TRBJ2-2|18|TRBD1|TRBV11-3|-
TGTGCCAGCAGCTCCCAGTATCGGACAGGGTTATACACCGGGGAGCTGTTTTTT
CASSSQYRTGLYTGELFF
>TRBJ2-3|14|-|TRBV27|-
TGTGCCAGCAGTTTGAACAGGCTGGCAGATACGCAGTATTTT
CASSLNRLADTQYF
>TRBJ1-1|13|-|TRBV30|few
TGTGCCTGGAGTGTACCTGGGGCCCCTGGAGCTTTCTTT
CAWSVPGAPGAFF
>TRBJ1-4|14|TRBD1|TRBV6-5|few
TGTGCCAGCAGTACGTACAGGGGGGATGAAAAACTGTTTTTT
CASSTYRGDEKLFF
>TRBJ2-5|16|TRBD2|TRBV5-8|-
TGTGCCAGCAGCGGGAGGGGACTAGCGGGACAAGAGACCCAGTACTTC
CASSGRGLAGQETQYF
>TRBJ2-2|14|TRBD1|TRBV19|-
TGTGCCAGTTCTAGGGACAGGGCCAGCGGGGAGCTGTTTTTT
CASSRDRASGELFF
>TRBJ2-6|16|-|TRBV6-4|medium-sized
TGTGCCAGCAGTTCAGACGGTTCCTCTGGGGCCAACGTCCTGACTTTC
CASSSDGSSGANVLTF
>TRBJ1-2|17|-|TRBV11-2|few
TGTGCCAGCAGCTCCCGGGGAAGTCGGGGGGCTAACTATGGCTACACCTTC
CASSSRGSRGANYGYTF
>TRBJ2-3|15|-|TRBV5-1|-
TGCGCCAGCAGCGTGATGGGGAATTCCGCAGATACGCAGTATTTT
CASSVMGNSADTQYF
>TRBJ2-5|14|TRBD2|TRBV25-1|-
TGTGCCAGCAGTGAAAGGGTGGGGGGGAGGACCCAGTACTTC
CASSERVGGRTQYF
>TRBJ1-5|15|-|TRBV19|few
TGTGCCAGTAGTATGCGACAGGTGGGCAATCAGCCCCAGCATTTT
CASSMRQVGNQPQHF
>TRBJ1-5|15|TRBD1|TRBV5-5|-
TGTGCCAGCAGCTTGTGGGGACAGGGAAATCAGCCCCAGCATTTT
CASSLWGQGNQPQHF
>TRBJ2-2|13|-|TRBV2|-
TGTGCCAGCAGCCCAGAAGTTAACGGGGAGCTGTTTTTT
CASSPEVNGELFF
>TRBJ1-2|13|-|TRBV5-4|-
TGTGCCAGCAGCTTGTTTTCGGGCAGCATATACACCTTC
CASSLFSGSIYTF
>TRBJ1-1|15|-|TRBV6-5|-
TGTGCCAGCAGTTACTCGGGGGTCCTAGATCGTGAAGCTTTCTTT
CASSYSGVLDREAFF
>TRBJ2-7|14|-|TRBV7-8|-
TGTGCCAGCAGCTTAGGCCAATTCTCCTACGAGCAGTACTTC
CASSLGQFSYEQYF